This T cell receptor beta chain originates from a study of breast tumors, draining lymph nodes, adjacent tissues. This clonotype was observed many times. This CDR3 has 16 residues. Trimming took 0 bases from V and 2 from J, leaving 11 bases between them. CDR1 is WSHSY, CDR2 SAAADI, per germline. Breast cancer patients provided tissue from their axillary draining lymph nodes. MiXCR, applied by TCRdb to the multiplex PCR reads, yields one record per CDR3 protein. This sample has around 140,000 distinct CDR3 sequences, with about a fifth found just once. The sequence was obtained from a female donor with breast cancer. Some clones in this sample may be carry-over from other donors' samples. The sample comprised axillary lymph node tissue. The genes are TRBV10-2 and TRBJ1-3; D gene ambiguous. CDR3 amino acids: CASSESEGFAGNTIYF. The CDR3 coding sequence is TGCGCCAGCAGTGAGTCCGAAGGGTTCGCTGGAAACACCATATATTTT.